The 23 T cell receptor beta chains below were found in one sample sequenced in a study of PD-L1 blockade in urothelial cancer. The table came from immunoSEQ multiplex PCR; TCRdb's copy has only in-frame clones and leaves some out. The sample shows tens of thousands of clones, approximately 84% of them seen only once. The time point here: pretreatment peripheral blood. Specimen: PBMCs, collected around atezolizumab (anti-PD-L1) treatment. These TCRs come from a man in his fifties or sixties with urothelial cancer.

As DNA, the CDR3 is TGTGCCAGCAGTGTAGGCGGGGGGCAATACAATGAGCAGTTCTTC. It yields the protein CASSVGGGQYNEQFF. The rearrangement joins TRBV6-1 to TRBJ2-1; TRBD2 agrees at 8 bases. Germline CDR1 is MNHNS and CDR2 is SASEGT. The CDR3 spans 15 residues. V lost 4 bases and J lost 4; bases outside the gene matches: 6.

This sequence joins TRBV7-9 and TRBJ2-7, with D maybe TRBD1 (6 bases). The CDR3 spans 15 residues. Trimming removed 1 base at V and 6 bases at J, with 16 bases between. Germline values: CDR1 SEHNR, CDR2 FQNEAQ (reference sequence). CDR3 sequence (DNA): TGTGCCAGCAGCTTAGGACAGGCCCAAACCCTCGAGCAGTACTTC. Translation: CASSLGQAQTLEQYF.

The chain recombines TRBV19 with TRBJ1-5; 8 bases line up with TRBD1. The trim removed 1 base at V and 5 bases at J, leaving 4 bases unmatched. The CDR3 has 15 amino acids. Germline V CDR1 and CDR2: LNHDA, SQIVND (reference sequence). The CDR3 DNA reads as TGTGCCAGTAGTATAGTGACAGGGGAGGATCAGCCCCAGCATTTT. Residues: CASSIVTGEDQPQHF. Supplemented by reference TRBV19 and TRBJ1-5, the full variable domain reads DGGITQSPKYLFRKEGQNVTLSCEQNLNHDAMYWYRQDPGQGLRLIYYSQIVNDFQKGDIAEGYSVSREKKESFPLTVTSAQKNPTAFYLCASSIVTGEDQPQHFGDGTRLSIL.

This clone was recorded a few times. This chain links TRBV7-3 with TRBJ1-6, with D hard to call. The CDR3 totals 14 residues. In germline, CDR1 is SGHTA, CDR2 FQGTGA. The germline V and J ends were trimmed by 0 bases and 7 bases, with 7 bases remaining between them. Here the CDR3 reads CASSLTGRNSPLHF. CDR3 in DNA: TGTGCCAGCAGCTTAACAGGGAGGAATTCACCCCTCCACTTT.

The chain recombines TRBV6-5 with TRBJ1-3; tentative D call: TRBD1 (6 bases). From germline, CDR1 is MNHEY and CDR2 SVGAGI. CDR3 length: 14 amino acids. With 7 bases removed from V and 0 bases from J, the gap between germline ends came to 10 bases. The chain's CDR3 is CASKRTVSGNTIYF. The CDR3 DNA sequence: TGTGCCAGCAAGAGGACAGTCTCTGGAAACACCATATATTTT.

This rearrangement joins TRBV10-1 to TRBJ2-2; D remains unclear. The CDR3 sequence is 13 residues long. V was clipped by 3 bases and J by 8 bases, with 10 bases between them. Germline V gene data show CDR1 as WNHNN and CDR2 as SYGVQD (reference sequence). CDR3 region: CASSDLAFGELFF. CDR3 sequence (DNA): TGCGCCAGCAGTGACTTGGCTTTTGGGGAGCTGTTTTTT.

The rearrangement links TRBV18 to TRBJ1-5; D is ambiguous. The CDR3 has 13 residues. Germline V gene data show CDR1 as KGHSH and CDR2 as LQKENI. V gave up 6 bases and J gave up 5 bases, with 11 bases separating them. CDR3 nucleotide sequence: TGTGCCAGCTCCCTCGACTGGGATCAGCCCCAGCATTTT. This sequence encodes CASSLDWDQPQHF.

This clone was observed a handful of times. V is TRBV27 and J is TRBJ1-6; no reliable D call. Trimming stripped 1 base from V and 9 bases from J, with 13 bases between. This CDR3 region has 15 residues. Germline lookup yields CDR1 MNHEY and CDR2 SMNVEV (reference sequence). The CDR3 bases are TGTGCCAGCAGTTTATTCCCCGGTGAGGGTTCACCCCTCCACTTT. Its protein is CASSLFPGEGSPLHF.

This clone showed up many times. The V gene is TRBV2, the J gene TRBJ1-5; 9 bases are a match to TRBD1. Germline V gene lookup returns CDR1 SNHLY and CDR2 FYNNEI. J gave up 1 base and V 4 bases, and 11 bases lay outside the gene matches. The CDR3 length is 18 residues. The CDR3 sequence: CASSVRGTGSWSNQPQHF. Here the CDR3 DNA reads TGTGCCAGCAGTGTGCGCGGGACAGGGAGTTGGAGCAATCAGCCCCAGCATTTT.

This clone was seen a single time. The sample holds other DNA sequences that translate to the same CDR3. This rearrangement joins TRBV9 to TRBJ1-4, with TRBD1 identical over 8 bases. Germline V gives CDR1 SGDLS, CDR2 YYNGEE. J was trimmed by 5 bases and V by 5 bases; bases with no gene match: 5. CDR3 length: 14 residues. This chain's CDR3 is CASSVDRVNEKLFF. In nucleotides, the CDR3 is TGTGCCAGCAGTGTGGACAGGGTGAATGAAAAACTGTTTTTT.

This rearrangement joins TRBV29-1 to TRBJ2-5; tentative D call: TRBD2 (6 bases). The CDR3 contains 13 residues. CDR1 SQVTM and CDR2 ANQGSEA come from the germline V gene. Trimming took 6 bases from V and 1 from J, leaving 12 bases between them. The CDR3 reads CSVIRSGQETQYF. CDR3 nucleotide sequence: TGCAGCGTAATCCGTAGCGGCCAAGAGACCCAGTACTTC.

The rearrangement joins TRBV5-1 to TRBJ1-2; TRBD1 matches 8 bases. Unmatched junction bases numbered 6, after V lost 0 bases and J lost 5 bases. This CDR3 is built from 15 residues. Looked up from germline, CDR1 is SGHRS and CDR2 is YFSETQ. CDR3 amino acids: CASSLEGRGQYGYTF. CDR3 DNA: TGCGCCAGCAGCTTGGAAGGCAGGGGGCAATATGGCTACACCTTC.

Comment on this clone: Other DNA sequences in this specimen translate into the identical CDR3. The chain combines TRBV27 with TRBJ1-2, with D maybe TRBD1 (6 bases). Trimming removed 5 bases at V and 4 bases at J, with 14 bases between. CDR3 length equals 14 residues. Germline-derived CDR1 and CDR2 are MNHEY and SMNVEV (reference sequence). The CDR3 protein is CASSTTGGLYGYTF. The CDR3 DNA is TGTGCCAGCAGTACCACCGGGGGGCTCTATGGCTACACCTTC.

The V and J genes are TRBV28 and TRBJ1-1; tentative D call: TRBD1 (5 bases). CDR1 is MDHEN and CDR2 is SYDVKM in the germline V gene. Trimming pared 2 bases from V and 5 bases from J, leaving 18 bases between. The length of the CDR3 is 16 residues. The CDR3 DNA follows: TGTGCCAGCAGTTTACTCCCCAGGGCGTGGAAGACTGAAGCTTTCTTT. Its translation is CASSLLPRAWKTEAFF.

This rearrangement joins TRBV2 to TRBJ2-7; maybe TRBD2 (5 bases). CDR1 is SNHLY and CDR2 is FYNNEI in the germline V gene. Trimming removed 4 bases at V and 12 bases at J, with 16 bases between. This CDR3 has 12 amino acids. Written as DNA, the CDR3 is TGTGCCAGCAGTGTGGGGTCGGGAAGGACGTACTTC. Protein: CASSVGSGRTYF.

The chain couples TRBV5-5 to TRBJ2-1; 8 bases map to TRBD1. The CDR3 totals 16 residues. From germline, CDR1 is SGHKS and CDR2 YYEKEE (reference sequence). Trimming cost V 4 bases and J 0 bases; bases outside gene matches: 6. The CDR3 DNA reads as TGTGCCAGCAGCCCCGGACAGGGATCCTCCTACAATGAGCAGTTCTTC. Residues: CASSPGQGSSYNEQFF.

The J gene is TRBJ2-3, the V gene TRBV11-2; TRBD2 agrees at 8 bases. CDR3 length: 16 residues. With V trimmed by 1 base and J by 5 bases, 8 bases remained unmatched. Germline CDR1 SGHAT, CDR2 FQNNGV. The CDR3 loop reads CASSLVYGGAEDTQYF. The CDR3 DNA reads TGTGCCAGCAGCTTAGTTTACGGGGGGGCCGAAGATACGCAGTATTTT.

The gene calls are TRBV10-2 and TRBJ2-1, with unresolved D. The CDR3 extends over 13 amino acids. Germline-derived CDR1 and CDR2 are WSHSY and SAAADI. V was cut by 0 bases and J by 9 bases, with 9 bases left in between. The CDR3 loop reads CASSESYGGEQFF. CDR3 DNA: TGCGCCAGCAGTGAGTCTTACGGTGGTGAGCAGTTCTTC.

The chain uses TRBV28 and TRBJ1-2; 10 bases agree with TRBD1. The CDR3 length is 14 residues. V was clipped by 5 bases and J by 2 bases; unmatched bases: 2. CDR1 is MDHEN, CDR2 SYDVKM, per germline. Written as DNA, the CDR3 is TGTGCCAGCAGTCGGGACAGGGGCAACTATGGCTACACCTTC. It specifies CASSRDRGNYGYTF.

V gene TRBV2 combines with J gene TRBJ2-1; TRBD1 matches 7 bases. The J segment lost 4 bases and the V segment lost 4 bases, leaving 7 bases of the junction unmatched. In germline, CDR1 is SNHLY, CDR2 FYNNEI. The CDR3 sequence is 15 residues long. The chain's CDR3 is CASSAQGTYYNEQFF. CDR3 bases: TGTGCCAGCAGTGCACAGGGGACATATTACAATGAGCAGTTCTTC.

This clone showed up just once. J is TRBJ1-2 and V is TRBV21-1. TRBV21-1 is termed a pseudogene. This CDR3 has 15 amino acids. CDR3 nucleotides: TGTGCCAGCAGCAAAAGTATGAGCCCCGAGCGTGGCTACACCTTC. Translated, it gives CASSKSMSPERGYTF.

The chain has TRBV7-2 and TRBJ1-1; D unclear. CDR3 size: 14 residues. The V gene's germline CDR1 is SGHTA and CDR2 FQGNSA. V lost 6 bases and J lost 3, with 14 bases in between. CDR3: CASRFNPGDTEAFF. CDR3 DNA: TGTGCCAGCAGGTTCAACCCCGGGGACACTGAAGCTTTCTTT.

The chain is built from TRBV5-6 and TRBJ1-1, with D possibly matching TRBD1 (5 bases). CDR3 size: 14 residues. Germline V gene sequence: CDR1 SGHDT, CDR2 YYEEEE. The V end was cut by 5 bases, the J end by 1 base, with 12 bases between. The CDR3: CASRRRTPNTEAFF. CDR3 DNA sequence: TGTGCCAGCAGGCGCCGGACACCGAACACTGAAGCTTTCTTT.